These T cell receptor beta chains were read from a single sample in a study of blood T cell repertoires in COVID-19. The repertoire was sequenced with immunoSEQ multiplex PCR; TCRdb's copy has only in-frame clones and lacks some. The sample shows about 190,000 clones, under 80% of them seen only once. Material for sequencing was peripheral blood. All receptors derive from a woman between 50 and 59 years old with acute or convalescent COVID-19. The CDR3 runs from the conserved cysteine through the conserved F or W. The D gene is left open where the match is weak. Clone size, where shown, is once, few, many, or a class for clones that have expanded.

CDR3: CASKLELYSYEQYF
DNA: TGTGCCAGCAAACTAGAACTCTACTCCTACGAGCAGTACTTC
V: TRBV7-2
size: .
J: TRBJ2-7
D: .

CDR3: CASSPGAKTQYF
DNA: TGTGCCAGTAGTCCAGGGGCGAAGACCCAGTACTTC
V: TRBV19
size: .
J: TRBJ2-5
D: .

CDR3: CASSPQREDEQYF
DNA: TGTGCCAGCTCACCCCAGCGGGAGGACGAGCAGTACTTC
V: TRBV18
size: .
J: TRBJ2-7
D: TRBD2

CDR3: CASSLRTGGDYGYTF
DNA: TGTGCCAGCAGCCTACGGACAGGGGGGGACTATGGCTACACCTTC
V: TRBV7-2
size: .
J: TRBJ1-2
D: TRBD1

CDR3: CASSTGGLDADTQYF
DNA: TGTGCCAGTAGTACAGGGGGCTTGGATGCAGATACGCAGTATTTT
V: TRBV19
size: .
J: TRBJ2-3
D: TRBD1

CDR3: CASSPRTSGLAGELFF
DNA: TGTGCCAGCAGCCCTCGGACTAGCGGTTTGGCCGGGGAGCTGTTTTTT
V: TRBV7-2
size: .
J: TRBJ2-2
D: TRBD2

CDR3: CASTHNRGGGREKLFF
DNA: TGTGCCAGCACTCATAACCGCGGGGGAGGACGCGAAAAACTGTTTTTT
V: TRBV28
size: .
J: TRBJ1-4
D: .

CDR3: CASSLGSHGEQYF
DNA: TGTGCCAGCAGTTTAGGGAGCCACGGCGAGCAGTACTTC
V: TRBV28
size: .
J: TRBJ2-7
D: .

CDR3: CASRGQDGIEQYF
DNA: TGTGCCAGCAGGGGCCAGGATGGCATAGAGCAGTACTTC
V: TRBV6-6
size: few
J: TRBJ2-7
D: .

CDR3: CASSLSSSYNSPLHF
DNA: TGCGCCAGCAGCTTGTCTAGCTCCTATAATTCACCCCTCCACTTT
V: TRBV5-1
size: .
J: TRBJ1-6
D: .

CDR3: CASSPQIPYGYTF
DNA: TGTGCCAGCAGCCCTCAGATACCCTATGGCTACACCTTC
V: TRBV6-6
size: .
J: TRBJ1-2
D: .

CDR3: CSAGGSLGYTF
DNA: TGCAGTGCTGGGGGGTCTTTGGGCTACACCTTC
V: TRBV20-1
size: .
J: TRBJ1-2
D: .

CDR3: CASSLTGTGVYNEQFF
DNA: TGTGCCAGCTCACTAACCGGGACAGGGGTATACAATGAGCAGTTCTTC
V: TRBV18
size: .
J: TRBJ2-1
D: TRBD1

CDR3: CASSTTFQETQYF
DNA: TGTGCCAGCTCAACGACATTCCAAGAGACCCAGTACTTC
V: TRBV18
size: .
J: TRBJ2-5
D: .

CDR3: CSAAGTGGRRGYTF
DNA: TGCAGCGCCGCCGGGACAGGGGGAAGACGTGGCTACACCTTC
V: TRBV29-1
size: .
J: TRBJ1-2
D: TRBD1